The present T cell receptor beta chain was sequenced within a study of shared clonotypes between healthy human individuals (TCRdb year 2020). Regarding the complete study: A couple of women and a few men aged 18 to 49 years were included in the cohort. To estimate repertoire size and how much clonotypes are shared between individuals, the study performed deep sequencing of blood TCR repertoires from about five healthy adults. For each donor, three plates each were used for CD4 naive and CD4 memory, two plates were used for CD8 naive, and one plate was used for CD8 memory. To increase sequencing depth and limit assay-specific biases, TCR repertoire library preparation and sequencing were carried out by different laboratories using diverse techniques. Per donor, leukapheresis produced somewhere between about 0.85 and 8.9 billion PBMCs.

Broader findings and caveats from the paper: Compared with non-shared clonotypes, clonotypes shared by all four sorted-subset donors had higher generation probabilities. Estimated clonotype richness was generally larger for naive than for memory subsets. When several donors were compared, the shared fraction of clonotypes was around 5% for naive CD4, about 4% for naive CD8, about 2.5% for memory CD4, and about 0.36% for memory CD8. Incomplete sequencing was indicated by rarefaction of sorted-subset datasets, despite the large sequencing depth. Sampling was restricted to blood, and TCR repertoires in tissues likely differ from the TCR repertoires found in blood. Because the study included a small number of donors, the genetic and exposure-history diversity represented was limited. Pairwise subsampling indicated that sequencing depth was expected to affect the degree of clonotype sharing among donors.

The CDR3 spans 13 residues, from the cysteine through the phenylalanine. Only the CDR3 portion is preserved as DNA: 39 bases, with reading frame beginning at the first base. As encoded in the germline V gene (reference sequence), CDR1 is MNHEY while CDR2 is SMNVEV. V is reduced by 6 bases and J by 4 bases, leaving a spacing of 10 bases between them. Using the deep immunoSEQ assay, TCR CDR3 regions were amplified from genomic DNA by multiplex PCR. Extracted genomic DNA from each cell subset was spread evenly across all wells of several immunoSEQ 96-well plates, with each plate serving as a replicate. Each replicate PCR for sorted subsets received 200 ng genomic DNA, equal to about 30,000 T cell genomes. Purified libraries were quantified with a Qubit 3.0 fluorometer, sized on a Bioanalyzer 2100, and re-quantified with the KAPA Library Quantification kit. Every immunoSEQ 96-well plate was sequenced on a separate single-read 150-cycle Illumina NextSeq 550 flow cell. The source study handled its data this way. Because only junctional sequences without quality scores were contained in the immunoSEQ output, filtering matching that applied to full-length reads could not be performed. To assign V/J genes and CDR3, sequences were annotated against IMGT germline references using PyIR, a Python wrapper for IgBLAST v1.9. Reads were filtered out if the reads had weak V/J assignments (E-value above 1e-6), no CDR3, stop codons, out-of-frame junctions, or ambiguous translated residues. V3J clonotypes were defined as sequences sharing the same inferred V gene, J gene, and CDR3 amino acid sequence. The percentage overlap between two repertoires was calculated by dividing the number of shared unique clonotypes by the size of the smaller repertoire. Richness of each repertoire was evaluated using RTK rarefaction, the Chao1 estimator, and Recon v2.1 estimates of unobserved clonotypes. Generation probabilities for all TCRbeta clonotypes obtained by the gDNA method from a few donors were computed using OLGA. TCRdb limited this immuneACCESS table to in-frame rearrangements with V and J called. A share of clones is missing; checked studies link under half to unresolved V genes, and the rest is unexplained. V and J calls and clone size are copied from that table; D and trimming were computed from the DNA. This sample gives approximately 2.4 million clones in total; approximately 95% of them show up just once. Approximately 0.13% of the sample belongs to the ten largest clones.

Donors were healthy HIV-negative adults with no recently reported acute infections or vaccinations. Every donor was a Caucasian adult living in Nashville, Tennessee, USA. CD4+ T cells were enriched by magnetic negative selection; naive cells were then positively selected on CD45RA, and the negative fraction formed the memory subset. After blood collection by leukapheresis, PBMCs were isolated using Ficoll-Histopaque density gradient centrifugation and then cryopreserved in the vapor phase of liquid nitrogen. Purity and quantity of every magnetically sorted T cell population were checked by analytical flow cytometry. Genomic DNA was isolated from each sorted fraction and quantified by UV absorbance on a Nanodrop 2000c. Points on this clone: Its antigen is not yet known. Base qualities are not recorded, but no much larger clone differs from it by a single base.

The chain is assembled from TRBV27 and TRBJ1-5; the D gene remains uncertain. This TCR was recovered from a young man in good health. The sequenced sample consisted of naive CD4+ T cells sorted from blood. According to the study, the label for this sample's cell subset or site signals: CD45RA+ positively selected. The nucleotide sequence is given as TGTGCCAGCAGGGCCCTCTCTAATCAGCCCCAGCATTTT. This translates into CASRALSNQPQHF.